The clone carrying this TCR beta chain was counted ten times or more. What it binds is not known. This sample was taken from a study of T cell repertoires in cytomegalovirus infection. Regarding the study as a whole: The ex vivo response was dominated by HLA-C-restricted CMV-specific TCR beta clonotypes.

The V end was cut by 3 bases, the J end by 6 bases, with 11 bases between. In germline, CDR1 is SGHTA, CDR2 FQGNSA. The CDR3 is 13 residues long. From the reads, TCRdb called clonotypes with MiXCR, one entry per CDR3 protein. The sample has fewer than 250,000 distinct CDR3 sequences; about 12% are singletons. This sequence originates from a human donor in good health (CMV status not recorded). Some clones in this sample may be carry-over from other donors' samples. The chain uses TRBV7-2 and TRBJ1-1; D possibly corresponds to TRBD1 (5 bases). The specimen was PBMCs. CDR3 protein: CASSFSGGSEAFF. CDR3 nucleotides: TGTGCCAGCAGCTTTTCCGGGGGTTCTGAAGCTTTCTTT. Using reference TRBV7-2 and TRBJ1-1 for the parts outside the CDR3, the full variable domain is GAGVSQSPSNKVTEKGKDVELRCDPISGHTALYWYRQSLGQGLEFLIYFQGNSAPDKSGLPSDRFSAERTGGSVSTLTIQRTQQEDSAVYLCASSFSGGSEAFFGQGTRLTVV.